This TCR beta chain emerged from a study of cytotoxic CD8 clonotypes in ibrutinib-treated CLL. Study-level background: There were 11 relapsed/refractory patients and about 14 treatment-naive patients, and under 18 were IGHV unmutated. Sequenced samples delivered averages of 250,000 to 300,000 productive templates and roughly 94,000 productive rearrangements.

CDR1 and CDR2 from the germline V gene are LNHDA and SQIVND (reference sequence). CDR3 length: 14 amino acids. Trimming shortened V by 5 bases and J by 1 base, and 9 bases separated the two germline ends. Target depth was 1 in 200,000 to 1 in 1 million T cells, about 10x per clonotype. The repertoire was sequenced with immunoSEQ multiplex PCR; TCRdb's copy has only in-frame clones and lacks some. The repertoire has about 27,000 clones, 55% to 70% of them found once; the top ten carry approximately 58%. TCR beta library input comprised around 2.1 micrograms of genomic DNA from cryopreserved PBMCs. The gene calls are TRBV19 and TRBJ2-1; D is unresolved. The clonotype comes from a human donor with chronic lymphocytic leukemia. The sample here was PBMCs, taken after 24 months of ibrutinib treatment. In DNA form, the CDR3 reads TGTGCCAGTAGTTGGGGTCAATCCTACAATGAGCAGTTCTTC. As protein: CASSWGQSYNEQFF. The variable domain in full, with the rest retrieved from reference TRBV19 and TRBJ2-1, is DGGITQSPKYLFRKEGQNVTLSCEQNLNHDAMYWYRQDPGQGLRLIYYSQIVNDFQKGDIAEGYSVSREKKESFPLTVTSAQKNPTAFYLCASSWGQSYNEQFFGPGTRLTVL.